Listed below are T cell receptor beta chains from one sample, sequenced in a study of T cells expressing NK-cell markers. Each CDR3 protein gets one entry in TCRdb, which reprocessed the 5' RACE reads and gives no DNA. This sample's clone table lists under 500,000 distinct CDR3 sequences. Sequencing used blood T cells: a sorted CD56 or NKG2C T cell subset, CD4+ or CD8+ T cells, or bulk PBMC T cells (not recorded which). These TCRs come from a woman aged 18 to 69 in good health. Each CDR3 is given with its conserved first and last residue.

j_call: TRBJ2-1
v_call: TRBV14
cdr3_aa: CASSQVMNRGADEQFF

j_call: TRBJ2-2
v_call: TRBV20-1
cdr3_aa: CSARAPGQPTGELFF

j_call: TRBJ2-3
v_call: TRBV4-3
cdr3_aa: CASSPDRNTQYF

j_call: TRBJ2-7
v_call: TRBV5-1
cdr3_aa: CASSLVEISYEQYF

j_call: TRBJ2-1
v_call: TRBV14
cdr3_aa: CASSQVPPGLALNEQFF

j_call: TRBJ2-7
v_call: TRBV7-2
cdr3_aa: CASSLALAAYEQYF

j_call: TRBJ1-6
v_call: TRBV5-6
cdr3_aa: CASSLVAGGNSPLHF

j_call: TRBJ1-1
v_call: TRBV12-3/TRBV12-4
cdr3_aa: CASSLGGYGGTEAFF

j_call: TRBJ1-2
v_call: TRBV12-3/TRBV12-4
cdr3_aa: CASSLDRDFQNYGYTF

j_call: TRBJ2-5
v_call: TRBV2
cdr3_aa: CASTGGLAGGQETQYF

j_call: TRBJ2-1
v_call: TRBV9
cdr3_aa: CASNRDRGNNEQFF

j_call: TRBJ1-2
v_call: TRBV15
cdr3_aa: CATSSLGGYGYTF

j_call: TRBJ2-7
v_call: TRBV6-1
cdr3_aa: CASTSGAASEQYF

j_call: TRBJ2-5
v_call: TRBV7-9
cdr3_aa: CASSLGLFQETQYF

j_call: TRBJ2-6
v_call: TRBV7-8
cdr3_aa: CASSLVGLRANVLTF

j_call: TRBJ1-6
v_call: TRBV20-1
cdr3_aa: CSAIVRGPYNSPLHF

j_call: TRBJ2-5
v_call: TRBV5-1
cdr3_aa: CASSLYWTEETQYF

j_call: TRBJ2-1
v_call: TRBV20-1
cdr3_aa: CSAWGRLEQFF

j_call: TRBJ1-2
v_call: TRBV24-1
cdr3_aa: CATAGIEGYTF

j_call: TRBJ1-1
v_call: TRBV6-5
cdr3_aa: CASSYGQGNVEAFF

j_call: TRBJ1-6
v_call: TRBV7-2
cdr3_aa: CASSFYGNSPLHF

j_call: TRBJ2-3
v_call: TRBV4-3
cdr3_aa: CASSQEGGASTDTQYF

j_call: TRBJ1-1
v_call: TRBV4-3
cdr3_aa: CASSLEQGTEAFF

j_call: TRBJ1-5
v_call: TRBV20-1
cdr3_aa: CSAKGGKKNNQPQHF

j_call: TRBJ2-3
v_call: TRBV10-1
cdr3_aa: CASSESTPTDTQYF

j_call: TRBJ1-1
v_call: TRBV5-1
cdr3_aa: CASSLAVPVTEAFF

j_call: TRBJ2-7
v_call: TRBV29-1
cdr3_aa: CSVSPGGAYEQYF

j_call: TRBJ2-1
v_call: TRBV18
cdr3_aa: CASSPRRGSHNEQFF

j_call: TRBJ2-1
v_call: TRBV20-1
cdr3_aa: CSAPDRRSRTASNEQFF

j_call: TRBJ1-2
v_call: TRBV11-1
cdr3_aa: CASSYLHASGGEGYGYTF

j_call: TRBJ2-3
v_call: TRBV30
cdr3_aa: CACQLFPTDTQYF